What follows describes a single T cell receptor beta chain. There is no known antigen for this receptor. No base quality values were provided; no much bigger clone lies one nucleotide off. The data are from a study of technical replicates of blood from a handful of donors (dated by TCRdb to 2016 to 2017). The library was generated by the immunoSEQ multiplex PCR assay. Held by TCRdb, this immuneACCESS table contains in-frame sequences only and omits some clones. Under half of the omission traces to an unresolved V gene where checked; the cause of the rest is unknown. A total of around 70,000 clones appear in this sample, roughly 94% of them only once. The ten largest clones add up to around 0.37% of the sample. The CDR3 goes from the cysteine to the phenylalanine over 14 residues. CDR3 DNA is the only sequence kept; it has 42 bases, read in frame from the first base. Trimming takes 5 bases from V and 0 bases from J, and the germline ends sit 9 bases apart. CDR1 and CDR2 are read off the germline V gene as SGHDT and YYEEEE.

The TCR originated in a human donor in good health. The sequencing input was T cells isolated from PBMCs. The rearrangement joined TRBV5-6 to TRBJ2-1; 6 matching bases give a weak D call of TRBD2. The CDR3 region reads CASSDGSSYNEQFF. The DNA is as follows: TGTGCCAGCAGTGACGGGAGCTCCTACAATGAGCAGTTCTTC.